This TCR beta chain derives from a study of blood T cell repertoires in COVID-19. At the level of the study: Acute and convalescent COVID-19 specimens originated in the United States, Italy and Spain. The analysed material was cDNA or gDNA that came from T cells, B-cell-depleted T cells, or PBMCs.

Under the authors' procedure: Nucleated cell number was recorded as an estimate derived from reference gene primer amplification. Measured with immunoSEQ multiplex PCR; TCRdb has only the in-frame clones, and not every one. D and trimming were read from the DNA, whereas the V and J calls and clone size are those reported in that table. The sample includes about 170,000 clones, 70% to 90% seen only once; the top ten take around 7.6%. The V gene's germline CDR1 is LGHNA and CDR2 YSLEER. This CDR3 has 18 residues. V was clipped by 0 bases and J by 7 bases; unmatched bases: 17. This chain connects TRBV4-3 to TRBJ1-2; 7 positions match TRBD1. The sample comprised peripheral blood. This receptor was taken from a man aged 40-49 years who had recovered from COVID-19. CDR3 nucleotide sequence: TGCGCCAGCAGCCAAGATGTAGGGGGTGACAGGGCCAGCGGTGGCTACACCTTC. Amino acid sequence: CASSQDVGGDRASGGYTF.